The present entry profiles one T cell receptor beta chain with its context. These data originate in a study of T cell responses to AZD1222 COVID-19 vaccine. Data came from immunoSEQ multiplex PCR; TCRdb stores just in-frame clones and leaves some out. The table shows approximately 120,000 clones, with around 80% occurring only once. Sequences were derived from peripheral blood, sampled 28 days after the second AZD1222 dose. This clonotype was obtained from an adult who received the AZD1222 COVID-19 vaccine.

The CDR3 DNA is TGCGCCAGCAGCTTGGTTCTAGCCCATGGCGGTGAGCAGTTCTTC. Translating gives CASSLVLAHGGEQFF. The gene calls are TRBV5-1 and TRBJ2-1; a weak D match, TRBD2 (5 bases). The ends were cut back, 0 bases at V and 9 bases at J, with 16 bases in the middle. The CDR3 has 15 residues. Germline CDR1 is SGHRS and CDR2 is YFSETQ.